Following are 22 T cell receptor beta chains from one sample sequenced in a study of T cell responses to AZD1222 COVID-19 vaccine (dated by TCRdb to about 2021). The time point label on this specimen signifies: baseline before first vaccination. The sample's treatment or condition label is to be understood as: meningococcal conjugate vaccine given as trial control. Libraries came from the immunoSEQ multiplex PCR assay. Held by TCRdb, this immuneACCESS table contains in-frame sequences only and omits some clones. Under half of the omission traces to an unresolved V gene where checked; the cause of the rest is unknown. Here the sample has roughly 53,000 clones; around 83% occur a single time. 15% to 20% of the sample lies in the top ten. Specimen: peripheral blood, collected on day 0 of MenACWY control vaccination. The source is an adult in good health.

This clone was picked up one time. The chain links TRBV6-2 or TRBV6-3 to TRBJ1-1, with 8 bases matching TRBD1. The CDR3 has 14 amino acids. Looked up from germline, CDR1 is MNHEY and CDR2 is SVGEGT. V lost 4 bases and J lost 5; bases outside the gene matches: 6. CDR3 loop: CASSFQGAGTEAFF. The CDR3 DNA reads TGTGCCAGCAGTTTCCAGGGGGCGGGAACTGAAGCTTTCTTT.

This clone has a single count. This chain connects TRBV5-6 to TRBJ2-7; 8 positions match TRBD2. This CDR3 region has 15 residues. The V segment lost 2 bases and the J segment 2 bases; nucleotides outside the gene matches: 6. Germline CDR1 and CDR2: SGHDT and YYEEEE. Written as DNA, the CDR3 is TGTGCCAGCAGCTTTGCGGGAGGTAGGGCCTACGAGCAGTACTTC. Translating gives CASSFAGGRAYEQYF.

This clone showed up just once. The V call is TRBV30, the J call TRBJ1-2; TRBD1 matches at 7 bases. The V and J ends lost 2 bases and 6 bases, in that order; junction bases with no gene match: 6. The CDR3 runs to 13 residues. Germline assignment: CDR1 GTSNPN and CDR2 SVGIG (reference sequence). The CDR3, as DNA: TGTGCCTGGAGTACCTCCGGGACAGATGGCTACACCTTC. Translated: CAWSTSGTDGYTF.

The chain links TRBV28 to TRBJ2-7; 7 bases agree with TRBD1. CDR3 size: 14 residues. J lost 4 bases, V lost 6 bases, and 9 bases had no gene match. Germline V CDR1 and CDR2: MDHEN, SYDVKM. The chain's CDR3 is CASSTGVGAYEQYF. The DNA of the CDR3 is TGTGCCAGCAGCACAGGGGTCGGGGCATACGAGCAGTACTTC. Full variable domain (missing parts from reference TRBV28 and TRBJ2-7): DVKVTQSSRYLVKRTGEKVFLECVQDMDHENMFWYRQDPGLGLRLIYFSYDVKMKEKGDIPEGYSVSREKKERFSLILESASTNQTSMYLCASSTGVGAYEQYFGPGTRLTVT.

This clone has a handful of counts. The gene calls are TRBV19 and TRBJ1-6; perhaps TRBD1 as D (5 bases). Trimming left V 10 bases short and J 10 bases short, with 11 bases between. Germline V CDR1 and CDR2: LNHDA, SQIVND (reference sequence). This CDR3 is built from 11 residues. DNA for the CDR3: TGTGCCACTACAGGAGGCTCACCCCTCCACTTT. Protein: CATTGGSPLHF.

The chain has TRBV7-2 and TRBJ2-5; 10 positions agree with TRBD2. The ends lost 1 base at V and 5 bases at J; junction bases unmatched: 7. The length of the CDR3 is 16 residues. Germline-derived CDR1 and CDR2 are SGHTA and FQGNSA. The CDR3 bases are TGTGCCAGCAGCTTAGGGGGTAGCGGGAGGTCTGAGACCCAGTACTTC. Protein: CASSLGGSGRSETQYF.

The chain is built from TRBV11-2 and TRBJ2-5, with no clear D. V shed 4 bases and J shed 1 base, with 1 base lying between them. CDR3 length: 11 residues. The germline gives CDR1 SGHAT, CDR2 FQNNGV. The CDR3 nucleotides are TGTGCCAGCAGCTCCCAAGAGACCCAGTACTTC. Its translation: CASSSQETQYF.

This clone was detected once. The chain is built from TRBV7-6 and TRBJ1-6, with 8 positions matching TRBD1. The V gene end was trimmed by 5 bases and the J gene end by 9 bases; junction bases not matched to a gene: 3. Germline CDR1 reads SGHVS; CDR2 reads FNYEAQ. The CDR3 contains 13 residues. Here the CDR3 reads CASSQDRASPLHF. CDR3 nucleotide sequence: TGTGCCAGCAGCCAGGACAGGGCTTCACCCCTCCACTTT.

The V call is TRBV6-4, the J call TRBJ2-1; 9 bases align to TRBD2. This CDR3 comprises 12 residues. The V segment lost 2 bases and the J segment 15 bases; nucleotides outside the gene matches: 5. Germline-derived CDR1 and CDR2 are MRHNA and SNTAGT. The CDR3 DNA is TGTGCCAGCAGTGACCCGGCGGGAGGGCTGTTCTTC. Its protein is CASSDPAGGLFF.

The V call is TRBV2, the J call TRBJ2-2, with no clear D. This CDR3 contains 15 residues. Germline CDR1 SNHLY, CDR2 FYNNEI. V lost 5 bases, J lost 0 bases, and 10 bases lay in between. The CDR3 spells CASSSVRPNTGELFF. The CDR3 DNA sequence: TGTGCCAGCAGTTCAGTCAGGCCGAACACCGGGGAGCTGTTTTTT. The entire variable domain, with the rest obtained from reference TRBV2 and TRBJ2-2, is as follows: EPEVTQTPSHQVTQMGQEVILRCVPISNHLYFYWYRQILGQKVEFLVSFYNNEISEKSEIFDDQFSVERPDGSNFTLKIRSTKLEDSAMYFCASSSVRPNTGELFFGEGSRLTVL.

In DNA, the CDR3 is TGTGCCTGGACTCGTACAGAAAACTATGGCTACACCTTC. It encodes CAWTRTENYGYTF. The rearrangement uses TRBV30 and TRBJ1-2; D gene uncertain. Germline V gene data show CDR1 as GTSNPN and CDR2 as SVGIG (reference sequence). V lost 4 bases to trimming and J lost 2 bases, with 11 bases between them. CDR3 length: 13 amino acids.

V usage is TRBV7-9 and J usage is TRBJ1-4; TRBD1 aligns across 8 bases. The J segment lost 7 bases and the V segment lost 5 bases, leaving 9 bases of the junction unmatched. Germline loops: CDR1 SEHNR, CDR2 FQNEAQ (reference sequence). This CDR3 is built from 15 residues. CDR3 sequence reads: CASSTQKQGGEKLFF. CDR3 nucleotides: TGTGCCAGCAGCACGCAAAAACAGGGGGGTGAAAAACTGTTTTTT.

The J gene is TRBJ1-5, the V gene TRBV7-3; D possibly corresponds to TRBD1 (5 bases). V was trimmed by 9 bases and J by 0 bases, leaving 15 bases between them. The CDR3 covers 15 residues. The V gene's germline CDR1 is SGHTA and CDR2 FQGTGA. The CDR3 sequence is CASCGHMNSNQPQHF. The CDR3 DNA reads TGTGCCAGTTGTGGACATATGAATAGCAATCAGCCCCAGCATTTT.

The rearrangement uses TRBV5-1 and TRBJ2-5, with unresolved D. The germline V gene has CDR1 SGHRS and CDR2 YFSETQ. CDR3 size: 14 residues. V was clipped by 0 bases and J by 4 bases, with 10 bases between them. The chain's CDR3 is CASSLALQLETQYF. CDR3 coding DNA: TGCGCCAGCAGCTTGGCCCTTCAGTTAGAGACCCAGTACTTC.

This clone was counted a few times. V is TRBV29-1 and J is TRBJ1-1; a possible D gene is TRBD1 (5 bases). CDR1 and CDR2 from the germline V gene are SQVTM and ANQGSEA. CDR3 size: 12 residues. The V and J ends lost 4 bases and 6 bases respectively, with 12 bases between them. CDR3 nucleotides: TGCAGCGTTGGGGGGTTGAGGGCTGAAGCTTTCTTT. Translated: CSVGGLRAEAFF.

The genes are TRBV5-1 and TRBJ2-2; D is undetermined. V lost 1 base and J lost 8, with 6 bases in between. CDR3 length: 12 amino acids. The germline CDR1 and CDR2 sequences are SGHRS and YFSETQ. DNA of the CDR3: TGCGCCAGCAGCTTGTCTCTGGGGGAGCTGTTTTTT. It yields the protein CASSLSLGELFF. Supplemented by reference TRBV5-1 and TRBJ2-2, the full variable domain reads KAGVTQTPRYLIKTRGQQVTLSCSPISGHRSVSWYQQTPGQGLQFLFEYFSETQRNKGNFPGRFSGRQFSNSRSEMNVSTLELGDSALYLCASSLSLGELFFGEGSRLTVL.

CDR3 DNA sequence: TGTGCCAGCAGCTTCGGGACAGGGGTCGCTGAGCAGTACTTC. This encodes CASSFGTGVAEQYF. J is TRBJ2-7 and V is TRBV11-1, with 10 bases that match TRBD1. CDR1 and CDR2 (germline): SGHAT, FQDESV (reference sequence). The CDR3 loop spans 14 amino acids. Trimming cost V 3 bases and J 7 bases; bases outside gene matches: 6.

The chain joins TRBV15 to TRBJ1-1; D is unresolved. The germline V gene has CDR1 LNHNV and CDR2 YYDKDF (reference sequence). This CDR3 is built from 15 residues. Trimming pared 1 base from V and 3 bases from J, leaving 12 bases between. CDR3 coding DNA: TGTGCCACCAGCAGAGTTTTGGGGAGGGACACTGAAGCTTTCTTT. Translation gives CATSRVLGRDTEAFF.

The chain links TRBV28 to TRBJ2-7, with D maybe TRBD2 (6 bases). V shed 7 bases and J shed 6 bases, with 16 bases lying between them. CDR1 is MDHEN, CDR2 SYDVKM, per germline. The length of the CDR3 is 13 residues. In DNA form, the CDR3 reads TGTGCCAGCAAGGGACTTGGATTTCGCGAGCAGTACTTC. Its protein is CASKGLGFREQYF.

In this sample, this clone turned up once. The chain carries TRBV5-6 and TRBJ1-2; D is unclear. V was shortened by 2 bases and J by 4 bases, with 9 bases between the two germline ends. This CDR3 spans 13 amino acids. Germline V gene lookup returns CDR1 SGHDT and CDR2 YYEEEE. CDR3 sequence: CASSLRAGYGYTF. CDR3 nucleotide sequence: TGTGCCAGCAGCTTAAGGGCCGGCTATGGCTACACCTTC. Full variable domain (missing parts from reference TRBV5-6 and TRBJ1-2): DAGVTQSPTHLIKTRGQQVTLRCSPKSGHDTVSWYQQALGQGPQFIFQYYEEEERQRGNFPDRFSGHQFPNYSSELNVNALLLGDSALYLCASSLRAGYGYTFGSGTRLTVV.

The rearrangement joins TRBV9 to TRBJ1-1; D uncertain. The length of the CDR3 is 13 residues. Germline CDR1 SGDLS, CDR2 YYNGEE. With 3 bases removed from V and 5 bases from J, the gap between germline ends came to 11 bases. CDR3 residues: CASSAGDWTEAFF. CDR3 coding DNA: TGTGCCAGCAGCGCCGGAGACTGGACTGAAGCTTTCTTT.

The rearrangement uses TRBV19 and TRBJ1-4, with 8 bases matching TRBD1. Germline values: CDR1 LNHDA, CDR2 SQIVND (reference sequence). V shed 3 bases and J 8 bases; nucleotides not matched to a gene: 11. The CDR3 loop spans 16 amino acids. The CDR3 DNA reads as TGTGCCAGTAGTATCAGGGCAGGGGGCGTTCGAGAAAAACTGTTTTTT. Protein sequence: CASSIRAGGVREKLFF. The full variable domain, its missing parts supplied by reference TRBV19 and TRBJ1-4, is DGGITQSPKYLFRKEGQNVTLSCEQNLNHDAMYWYRQDPGQGLRLIYYSQIVNDFQKGDIAEGYSVSREKKESFPLTVTSAQKNPTAFYLCASSIRAGGVREKLFFGSGTQLSVL.